A single sample gave rise to the 13 T cell receptor beta chains below, sequenced in a study of blood T cell repertoires in COVID-19. Repertoires were generated with immunoSEQ multiplex PCR, while TCRdb's copy carries only in-frame clones and drops some. Among roughly 86,000 clones, around nine tenths were seen once, and the ten largest hold around 4.5%. Sequenced input: peripheral blood. Receptors originate from a man in his fifties or sixties with active or convalescent COVID-19.

The chain uses TRBV7-9 and TRBJ2-3, with D perhaps TRBD2 (5 bases). CDR1 and CDR2 (germline): SEHNR, FQNEAQ (reference sequence). The CDR3 runs to 15 residues. The ends were cut back, 4 bases at V and 8 bases at J, with 19 bases in the middle. DNA for the CDR3: TGTGCCAGCAGCTCTTCGGACTTAAGTCTGGGTACGCAGTATTTT. Protein: CASSSSDLSLGTQYF.

The chain combines TRBV14 with TRBJ2-1; D gene unclear. The CDR3 contains 10 residues. Germline V lookup: CDR1 SGHDN, CDR2 FVKESK. The V end was cut by 7 bases, the J end by 7 bases, with 5 bases between. The CDR3 bases are TGTGCCAGCACATTGAATGAGCAGTTCTTC. Translation gives CASTLNEQFF.

The chain has TRBV9 and TRBJ2-1; 11 bases are shared with TRBD2. J was trimmed by 4 bases and V by 3 bases; bases with no gene match: 6. CDR1 and CDR2 (germline): SGDLS, YYNGEE. The CDR3 length is 16 residues. The DNA of the CDR3 is TGTGCCAGCAGCGAGACCGGGACTAGCGGATACAATGAGCAGTTCTTC. It encodes CASSETGTSGYNEQFF.

This chain uses TRBV10-1 with TRBJ1-2; TRBD1 agrees at 9 bases. The CDR3 spans 14 residues. V lost 8 bases and J lost 7; bases outside the gene matches: 11. Germline CDR1 is WNHNN and CDR2 is SYGVQD (reference sequence). CDR3 residues: CASYGGTGRIGYTF. Here the CDR3 DNA reads TGCGCCAGCTATGGGGGGACAGGGAGAATTGGCTACACCTTC.

The chain recombines TRBV15 with TRBJ2-3, with D perhaps matching TRBD2 (7 bases). Between the trimmed V and J ends, which lost 0 bases and 6 bases, there was a span of 19 bases. This CDR3 comprises 17 residues. Germline loops: CDR1 LNHNV, CDR2 YYDKDF (reference sequence). The CDR3 coding sequence is TGTGCCACCAGCAGAGAATCGGCGGGGGCACGGATGGATACGCAGTATTTT. Its translation: CATSRESAGARMDTQYF.

Comment on this clone: This CDR3 is also generated by other DNA sequences in the sample. The chain links TRBV28 to TRBJ2-1, with a possible D match to TRBD1 (5 bases). The V end lost 4 bases, the J end lost 6 bases, and 13 bases lay between the germline ends. CDR3 length: 14 amino acids. Germline V gives CDR1 MDHEN, CDR2 SYDVKM. The CDR3 nucleotides are TGTGCCAGCAGTTCCGGCCAGGGCCCCAATGAGCAGTTCTTC. It specifies CASSSGQGPNEQFF.

The chain recombines TRBV6-5 with TRBJ2-3; 7 bases align to TRBD1. Per the germline V gene, CDR1 is MNHEY and CDR2 is SVGAGI. The CDR3 is made up of 15 amino acids. V trimming: 2 bases; J trimming: 2 bases; junction bases outside the gene matches: 4. CDR3 in amino acids: CASSYQGQSTDTQYF. In nucleotides, the CDR3 is TGTGCCAGCAGTTACCAGGGACAGTCCACAGATACGCAGTATTTT.

This sequence joins TRBV4-2 and TRBJ1-5; D is unclear. The length of the CDR3 is 14 residues. The V and J ends lost 0 bases and 9 bases respectively, with 12 bases between them. Germline CDR1 is LGHNA and CDR2 is YNFKEQ. CDR3 DNA sequence: TGTGCCAGCAGCCAAGAGGGAGCCGGCAGGCCCCAGCATTTT. Encoded protein: CASSQEGAGRPQHF.

V and J are TRBV15 and TRBJ2-5; a weak D match, TRBD1 (6 bases). There are 14 residues in the CDR3. Germline lookup yields CDR1 LNHNV and CDR2 YYDKDF (reference sequence). The germline V and J ends were trimmed by 0 bases and 5 bases, with 10 bases remaining between them. The DNA for the CDR3 is TGTGCCACCAGCAGAGATGTCGACAGGGAGACCCAGTACTTC. It translates to CATSRDVDRETQYF.

In DNA form, the CDR3 reads TGTGCTTTTCTGGGGGCCCCAAGCCAAGAGACCCAGTACTTC. Translation: CAFLGAPSQETQYF. This chain links TRBV30 with TRBJ2-5, with D perhaps TRBD1 (6 bases). Germline V CDR1 and CDR2: GTSNPN, SVGIG (reference sequence). The CDR3 covers 14 residues.

The gene calls are TRBV29-1 and TRBJ1-1, with TRBD1 matching 9 bases. The germline gives CDR1 SQVTM, CDR2 ANQGSEA. The V segment lost 5 bases and the J segment 0 bases; nucleotides outside the gene matches: 10. The CDR3 extends over 16 amino acids. CDR3 protein: CSVKGQGFIVNTEAFF. In nucleotides, the CDR3 is TGCAGCGTTAAGGGACAGGGTTTCATTGTGAACACTGAAGCTTTCTTT.

The V call is TRBV28, the J call TRBJ2-7; no clear D. Germline V lookup: CDR1 MDHEN, CDR2 SYDVKM. This CDR3 comprises 13 residues. With 3 bases removed from V and 3 bases from J, the gap between germline ends came to 9 bases. The CDR3 bases are TGTGCCAGCAGTTTTGCGGTAGGCTACGAGCAGTACTTC. As protein: CASSFAVGYEQYF.

This rearrangement joins TRBV28 to TRBJ1-3, with 7 bases that match TRBD1. The germline gives CDR1 MDHEN, CDR2 SYDVKM. The trim removed 4 bases at V and 3 bases at J, leaving 3 bases unmatched. The CDR3 covers 14 residues. This CDR3 is CASSSAGGGNTIYF. DNA for the CDR3: TGTGCCAGCAGTTCCGCAGGGGGTGGAAACACCATATATTTT. The full variable domain, rest sourced from reference TRBV28 and TRBJ1-3, is DVKVTQSSRYLVKRTGEKVFLECVQDMDHENMFWYRQDPGLGLRLIYFSYDVKMKEKGDIPEGYSVSREKKERFSLILESASTNQTSMYLCASSSAGGGNTIYFGEGSWLTVV.